The next 32 T cell receptor beta chains were all read from a single sample in a study of T cell changes during pregnancy in multiple sclerosis. The table came from immunoSEQ multiplex PCR; TCRdb's copy has only in-frame clones and leaves some out. The data hold some 64,000 clones, with 90% observed a single time. The specimen comprised peripheral blood, sampled in the first trimester of pregnancy. These receptors all stem from a female donor in good health, enrolled as a control in a pregnancy study.

The chain carries TRBV13 and TRBJ2-5; D unclear. The CDR3 totals 16 residues. V was trimmed by 5 bases and J by 5 bases, leaving 21 bases between them. Looked up from germline, CDR1 is PRHDT and CDR2 is FYEKMQ (reference sequence). The CDR3 region is CASSTISPNLGETQYF. The DNA for the CDR3 is TGTGCCAGCAGCACCATATCCCCTAATCTCGGGGAGACCCAGTACTTC.

The chain recombines TRBV6-1 with TRBJ1-6; TRBD1 might be the D (5 bases). V shed 2 bases and J shed 7 bases, with 9 bases lying between them. The length of the CDR3 is 14 residues. Germline CDR1 is MNHNS and CDR2 is SASEGT. CDR3 DNA: TGTGCCAGCAGTGAACGGGGGGAAAATTCACCCCTCCACTTT. Translation gives CASSERGENSPLHF.

V is TRBV19 and J is TRBJ2-7; perhaps TRBD1 as D (5 bases). The CDR3 contains 14 residues. V gave up 2 bases and J gave up 6 bases, with 14 bases separating them. Germline V lookup: CDR1 LNHDA, CDR2 SQIVND (reference sequence). CDR3 residues: CASSITPGIGEQYF. The CDR3, as DNA: TGTGCCAGTAGTATAACCCCAGGGATCGGCGAGCAGTACTTC. Looking up the rest from reference TRBV19 and TRBJ2-7 gives the full variable domain: DGGITQSPKYLFRKEGQNVTLSCEQNLNHDAMYWYRQDPGQGLRLIYYSQIVNDFQKGDIAEGYSVSREKKESFPLTVTSAQKNPTAFYLCASSITPGIGEQYFGPGTRLTVT.

The genes are TRBV29-1 and TRBJ2-2; D remains unclear. Germline CDR1 SQVTM, CDR2 ANQGSEA. CDR3 size: 15 residues. The V end lost 4 bases, the J end lost 0 bases, and 12 bases lay between the germline ends. CDR3 bases: TGCAGCGTTGGCAGGTCAGCCTCGAACACCGGGGAGCTGTTTTTT. This sequence encodes CSVGRSASNTGELFF.

The rearrangement links TRBV7-3 to TRBJ2-2; the match to TRBD2 covers 13 bases. The V gene end was trimmed by 5 bases and the J gene end by 7 bases; junction bases not matched to a gene: 7. CDR3 size: 16 residues. Germline V gene data show CDR1 as SGHTA and CDR2 as FQGTGA. The CDR3 nucleotides read TGTGCCAGCAGCCAAGGGACTAGCGGGGAGGTCGGGGAGCTGTTTTTT. Protein product: CASSQGTSGEVGELFF.

V usage is TRBV19 and J usage is TRBJ2-3; D is unresolved. CDR3 length equals 14 residues. V lost 3 bases to trimming and J lost 2 bases, with 9 bases between them. Per germline, CDR1 LNHDA and CDR2 SQIVND (reference sequence). The CDR3, as DNA: TGTGCCAGTAGTATGTTCGTAAACACAGATACGCAGTATTTT. Its translation is CASSMFVNTDTQYF.

V is TRBV7-9 and J is TRBJ2-2; 9 bases line up with TRBD1. Germline trimming cut 3 bases from V and 3 bases from J; bases unmatched to any gene: 11. This CDR3 spans 18 amino acids. Germline V gene data show CDR1 as SEHNR and CDR2 as FQNEAQ (reference sequence). In DNA, the CDR3 is TGTGCCAGCAGCTTGCAAAACACCGGGACAGGGCACACCGGGGAGCTGTTTTTT. Amino acid sequence: CASSLQNTGTGHTGELFF.

This clone was recorded only once. The rearrangement uses TRBV13 and TRBJ1-1, with TRBD1 matching 8 bases. Germline V gives CDR1 PRHDT, CDR2 FYEKMQ (reference sequence). The CDR3 contains 15 residues. Trimming cost V 8 bases and J 5 bases; bases outside gene matches: 13. The CDR3 coding sequence is TGTGCCAGCCAATTGGGAGGGACAGGACGAACTGAAGCTTTCTTT. Protein: CASQLGGTGRTEAFF.

The rearrangement links TRBV29-1 to TRBJ2-1; TRBD1 aligns across 8 bases. Looked up from germline, CDR1 is SQVTM and CDR2 is ANQGSEA. CDR3 length: 14 amino acids. V shed 5 bases and J 7 bases; nucleotides not matched to a gene: 10. CDR3: CSVSIGQGGNEQFF. The CDR3, as DNA: TGCAGCGTTTCGATAGGACAGGGTGGGAATGAGCAGTTCTTC.

The chain joins TRBV5-1 to TRBJ2-1; 11 bases match TRBD2. Germline lookup yields CDR1 SGHRS and CDR2 YFSETQ. There are 15 residues in the CDR3. J gave up 8 bases and V 3 bases, and 7 bases lay outside the gene matches. CDR3 in amino acids: CASSYSGGAFYEQFF. CDR3 coding DNA: TGCGCCAGCAGCTATAGCGGGGGGGCCTTCTATGAGCAGTTCTTC.

The chain joins TRBV9 to TRBJ2-3, with TRBD2 matching 7 bases. Germline lookup yields CDR1 SGDLS and CDR2 YYNGEE. V was pared by 3 bases and J by 2 bases, with 3 bases of the junction left unmatched. This CDR3 is 14 amino acids long. The CDR3 here is CASSASGHTDTQYF. The CDR3 DNA reads as TGTGCCAGCAGCGCTAGCGGACACACAGATACGCAGTATTTT.

DNA of the CDR3: TGTGCCAGCAGCCAAGCAGGTCCCACCGCCTATGGCTACACCTTC. Translated, it gives CASSQAGPTAYGYTF. The rearrangement joins TRBV4-2 to TRBJ1-2; the D is unclear. Trimming shortened V by 1 base and J by 4 bases, and 13 bases separated the two germline ends. This CDR3 contains 15 residues. The germline V gene encodes CDR1 LGHNA and CDR2 YNFKEQ.

The V and J genes are TRBV6-4 and TRBJ2-1, with 7 nucleotides matching TRBD2. The germline CDR1 and CDR2 sequences are MRHNA and SNTAGT. The CDR3 sequence is 15 residues long. The V and J ends lost 6 bases and 0 bases, in that order; junction bases with no gene match: 5. CDR3 sequence: CASSRDYGSYNEQFF. Written as DNA, the CDR3 is TGTGCCAGCAGCCGGGACTACGGCTCCTACAATGAGCAGTTCTTC.

The chain combines TRBV7-2 with TRBJ2-5; 9 positions match TRBD2. The germline V gene has CDR1 SGHTA and CDR2 FQGNSA. J lost 5 bases, V lost 7 bases, and 11 bases had no gene match. CDR3 length equals 15 residues. The CDR3, as DNA: TGTGCCAGCAAGGTAGCGGGAGTAGGATGGGAGACCCAGTACTTC. It specifies CASKVAGVGWETQYF. The variable domain in full, with the rest retrieved from reference TRBV7-2 and TRBJ2-5, is GAGVSQSPSNKVTEKGKDVELRCDPISGHTALYWYRQSLGQGLEFLIYFQGNSAPDKSGLPSDRFSAERTGGSVSTLTIQRTQQEDSAVYLCASKVAGVGWETQYFGPGTRLLVL.

The rearrangement joins TRBV25-1 to TRBJ1-6; no firm D call. V was cut by 2 bases and J by 8 bases, with 10 bases left in between. This CDR3 region has 14 residues. Germline V gives CDR1 MGHDK, CDR2 SYGVNS. The CDR3 sequence is CASSERRADSPLHF. The CDR3 region has the DNA TGTGCCAGCAGTGAACGGAGGGCTGATTCACCCCTCCACTTT.

The chain combines TRBV10-3 with TRBJ1-4; no firm D call. Between the trimmed V and J ends, which lost 6 bases and 0 bases, there was a span of 11 bases. CDR3 length: 15 amino acids. Germline lookup yields CDR1 ENHRY and CDR2 SYGVKD. The CDR3 nucleotides are TGTGCCATCAGCACCGACACCGCAACTAATGAAAAACTGTTTTTT. It codes for CAISTDTATNEKLFF.

The chain links TRBV11-3 to TRBJ2-3; 11 bases are a match to TRBD2. J lost 1 base, V lost 4 bases, and 4 bases had no gene match. This CDR3 contains 16 residues. Germline lookup yields CDR1 SGHNT and CDR2 YENEEA. CDR3 nucleotides: TGTGCCAGCAGCTCCGGGACTAGCGGTGGCACAGATACGCAGTATTTT. This gives the protein CASSSGTSGGTDTQYF.

The V and J genes are TRBV7-3 and TRBJ1-1; D remains ambiguous. The CDR3 has 14 residues. Germline lookup yields CDR1 SGHTA and CDR2 FQGTGA. V lost 9 bases, J lost 7 bases, and 21 bases lay in between. CDR3 DNA: TGTGCCAGTAAAGAAAGTAACGGGGTGAATGAAGCTTTCTTT. Translated, it gives CASKESNGVNEAFF.

The chain uses TRBV9 and TRBJ1-1; 7 nucleotides line up with TRBD1. This CDR3 has 18 amino acids. The V and J ends lost 0 bases and 6 bases, in that order; junction bases with no gene match: 17. Germline V gives CDR1 SGDLS, CDR2 YYNGEE. CDR3 protein: CASSVDVRTGPRFSEAFF. CDR3 coding DNA: TGTGCCAGCAGCGTAGATGTAAGGACAGGACCGAGATTTTCTGAAGCTTTCTTT.

As regards this clone: This specimen includes other DNA sequences encoding the same CDR3. J is TRBJ1-1 and V is TRBV27; TRBD1 matches at 8 bases. The germline V gene has CDR1 MNHEY and CDR2 SMNVEV (reference sequence). This CDR3 is 15 amino acids long. V was clipped by 5 bases and J by 4 bases; unmatched bases: 9. CDR3 region: CASSLTGGEGTEAFF. The CDR3 bases are TGTGCCAGCAGTCTTACAGGGGGAGAGGGCACTGAAGCTTTCTTT.

J is TRBJ1-5 and V is TRBV7-2; D not certain. Germline V gene lookup returns CDR1 SGHTA and CDR2 FQGNSA. The V end lost 1 base, the J end lost 5 bases, and 21 bases lay between the germline ends. This CDR3 contains 18 residues. The CDR3 DNA is TGTGCCAGCAGCTTAGGCTCTGGGAAACGGGGTATGTATCAGCCCCAGCATTTT. Its protein product is CASSLGSGKRGMYQPQHF. The full variable domain, rest sourced from reference TRBV7-2 and TRBJ1-5, is GAGVSQSPSNKVTEKGKDVELRCDPISGHTALYWYRQSLGQGLEFLIYFQGNSAPDKSGLPSDRFSAERTGGSVSTLTIQRTQQEDSAVYLCASSLGSGKRGMYQPQHFGDGTRLSIL.

The V and J genes are TRBV11-3 and TRBJ2-7; 7 bases agree with TRBD2. V shed 5 bases, J shed 2 bases, and the junction held 3 bases outside the gene matches. Germline V gene lookup returns CDR1 SGHNT and CDR2 YENEEA. CDR3 size: 13 residues. For the CDR3, the DNA is TGTGCCAGCAGCCCAGGGAGGGCCTACGAGCAGTACTTC. Translating gives CASSPGRAYEQYF.

The chain employs TRBV9 and TRBJ1-3; unclear D gene. The CDR3 runs 14 residues. The germline V gene encodes CDR1 SGDLS and CDR2 YYNGEE. Trimming cost V 3 bases and J 0 bases, with 7 bases left between them. The DNA of the CDR3 is TGTGCCAGCAGCGCCGGACTCTCTGGAAACACCATATATTTT. Translated, it gives CASSAGLSGNTIYF.

This clone was detected only once. This chain's CDR3 is CASSLLLAGGAYEQYF. The CDR3, as DNA: TGTGCCAGCAGCTTGCTATTGGCGGGAGGCGCCTACGAGCAGTACTTC. The rearrangement uses TRBV11-2 and TRBJ2-7; 8 bases line up with TRBD2. The CDR3 contains 16 residues. The V gene's germline CDR1 is SGHAT and CDR2 FQNNGV. With V trimmed by 3 bases and J by 2 bases, 9 bases remained unmatched.

The chain joins TRBV29-1 to TRBJ2-7, with TRBD2 matching 10 bases. J was trimmed by 4 bases and V by 0 bases; bases with no gene match: 15. This CDR3 has 18 residues. CDR1 is SQVTM and CDR2 is ANQGSEA in the germline V gene. In DNA, the CDR3 is TGCAGCGTTGAAGATCCCTGGACTAGCGGCAAAGGAATGTACGAGCAGTACTTC. Amino acids: CSVEDPWTSGKGMYEQYF.

The chain joins TRBV9 to TRBJ2-7; 8 positions agree with TRBD2. V lost 4 bases to trimming and J lost 2 bases; unmatched junction nucleotides: 11. The CDR3 is 16 residues long. Per germline, CDR1 SGDLS and CDR2 YYNGEE. CDR3 nucleotide sequence: TGTGCCAGCAGCCCCCATGGGGCGGGAGGAACCTACGAGCAGTACTTC. Translation: CASSPHGAGGTYEQYF.

The J gene is TRBJ2-7, the V gene TRBV7-2, with TRBD2 matching 7 bases. V trimming: 3 bases; J trimming: 1 base; junction bases outside the gene matches: 3. From germline, CDR1 is SGHTA and CDR2 FQGNSA. The CDR3 is 14 amino acids. CDR3 nucleotides: TGTGCCAGCAGCTTTGCGGGAGAATCCTACGAGCAGTACTTC. Translating it yields CASSFAGESYEQYF.

V usage is TRBV10-3 and J usage is TRBJ1-6, with D tentatively TRBD1 (5 bases). Trimming shortened V by 1 base and J by 5 bases, and 9 bases separated the two germline ends. The CDR3 runs to 15 residues. The germline CDR1 and CDR2 sequences are ENHRY and SYGVKD. CDR3 DNA: TGTGCCATCAGTGAGTTAGACAGTCATAATTCACCCCTCCACTTT. Translated, it gives CAISELDSHNSPLHF.

V usage is TRBV6-1 and J usage is TRBJ1-6, with 8 bases fitting TRBD1. The V gene's germline CDR1 is MNHNS and CDR2 SASEGT. CDR3 length: 13 residues. The V segment lost 8 bases and the J segment 6 bases; nucleotides outside the gene matches: 3. CDR3 residues: CASRDRFNSPLHF. CDR3 in DNA: TGTGCCAGCCGGGACAGGTTTAATTCACCCCTCCACTTT.

J is TRBJ2-7 and V is TRBV6-5, with D possibly being TRBD1 (5 bases). Germline values: CDR1 MNHEY, CDR2 SVGAGI. The CDR3 totals 13 residues. V was shortened by 6 bases and J by 7 bases, with 16 bases between the two germline ends. The CDR3 here is CASRGPSLGEQYF. In nucleotides, the CDR3 is TGTGCCAGCAGGGGGCCATCTTTGGGAGAGCAGTACTTC.

V is TRBV28 and J is TRBJ2-5; 8 bases are a match to TRBD1. After removal of 1 base from V and 1 base from J, the junction contained 5 bases not matched to a gene. Germline CDR1 is MDHEN and CDR2 is SYDVKM. The CDR3 is 16 residues long. DNA of the CDR3: TGTGCCAGCAGTTTATCACAGGGGGGAGGCCAAGAGACCCAGTACTTC. This encodes CASSLSQGGGQETQYF.

The chain carries TRBV4-2 and TRBJ2-7, with 12 bases aligning to TRBD2. Germline V gene sequence: CDR1 LGHNA, CDR2 YNFKEQ. J gave up 3 bases and V 3 bases, and 6 bases lay outside the gene matches. The CDR3 is 16 residues long. The DNA of the CDR3 is TGTGCCAGCAGCCATTGGACTAGCGGGGATCACTACGAGCAGTACTTC. Amino acid sequence: CASSHWTSGDHYEQYF.